The 20 T cell receptor beta chains listed next were all sequenced from one sample in a study of monozygotic twins with cystic fibrosis. Sequencing used immunoSEQ multiplex PCR; TCRdb keeps in-frame clones, though not all of them. The sample contains roughly 25,000 clones, about 91% of which appear only once. Sequenced: blood. These receptors all stem from a girl aged 2 to 10 with cystic fibrosis.

V gene TRBV25-1 combines with J gene TRBJ1-6; 9 nucleotides agree with TRBD1. Trimming removed 5 bases from V and 11 bases from J; junction bases left unmatched: 1. CDR1 and CDR2 (germline): MGHDK, SYGVNS. CDR3 length: 12 residues. CDR3 residues: CASSRQGAPLHF. The CDR3 DNA reads TGTGCCAGCAGTAGACAGGGGGCACCCCTCCACTTT.

This rearrangement joins TRBV6-6 to TRBJ2-7; 7 nucleotides align to TRBD2. Germline CDR1 is MNHNY and CDR2 is SVGAGI (reference sequence). J lost 3 bases, V lost 6 bases, and 8 bases had no gene match. CDR3 length: 14 amino acids. This chain's CDR3 is CASRLSGVHYEQYF. CDR3 nucleotide sequence: TGTGCCAGCAGGCTCAGCGGGGTTCACTACGAGCAGTACTTC.

This clone was detected a few times. The chain employs TRBV7-9 and TRBJ1-2, with D maybe TRBD1 (5 bases). The CDR3 extends over 14 amino acids. Per the germline V gene, CDR1 is SEHNR and CDR2 is FQNEAQ (reference sequence). Trimming removed 8 bases at V and 3 bases at J, with 16 bases between. CDR3 protein: CASRGMDTYYGYTF. The CDR3 DNA reads as TGTGCCAGCCGTGGGATGGACACGTACTATGGCTACACCTTC.

The chain links TRBV7-6 to TRBJ2-3; 7 bases agree with TRBD2. CDR1 is SGHVS, CDR2 FNYEAQ, per germline. The J segment lost 4 bases and the V segment lost 7 bases, leaving 5 bases of the junction unmatched. CDR3 length equals 13 residues. CDR3 coding DNA: TGTGCCAGCACCGGGACTACCTCAGATACGCAGTATTTT. It yields the protein CASTGTTSDTQYF.

The rearrangement links TRBV18 to TRBJ1-1; 7 bases align to TRBD1. Losses at the gene ends were 4 bases for V and 1 base for J; bases not matched to a gene: 3. The germline CDR1 and CDR2 sequences are KGHSH and LQKENI. There are 14 residues in the CDR3. The chain's CDR3 is CASSLRTGNTEAFF. DNA for the CDR3: TGTGCCAGCTCACTTAGGACAGGGAACACTGAAGCTTTCTTT. Full variable domain (outside the CDR3, taken from reference TRBV18 and TRBJ1-1): NAGVMQNPRHLVRRRGQEARLRCSPMKGHSHVYWYRQLPEEGLKFMVYLQKENIIDESGMPKERFSAEFPKEGPSILRIQQVVRGDSAAYFCASSLRTGNTEAFFGQGTRLTVV.

The chain couples TRBV25-1 to TRBJ1-5; D uncertain. Trimming left V 3 bases short and J 3 bases short, with 9 bases between. Germline V gene lookup returns CDR1 MGHDK and CDR2 SYGVNS. The CDR3 has 14 residues. The CDR3 loop reads CASSDSGFNQPQHF. The CDR3 region has the DNA TGTGCCAGCAGTGATTCGGGGTTCAATCAGCCCCAGCATTTT.

The chain has TRBV18 and TRBJ2-1; 9 nucleotides align to TRBD2. This CDR3 comprises 17 residues. V was clipped by 3 bases and J by 5 bases; unmatched bases: 11. Per germline, CDR1 KGHSH and CDR2 LQKENI. DNA for the CDR3: TGTGCCAGCTCACCCCCAGGGGTAGCGGGGGAGGACAATGAGCAGTTCTTC. This encodes CASSPPGVAGEDNEQFF. The variable domain in full, with the rest retrieved from reference TRBV18 and TRBJ2-1, is NAGVMQNPRHLVRRRGQEARLRCSPMKGHSHVYWYRQLPEEGLKFMVYLQKENIIDESGMPKERFSAEFPKEGPSILRIQQVVRGDSAAYFCASSPPGVAGEDNEQFFGPGTRLTVL.

This sequence joins TRBV5-1 and TRBJ1-1; 7 positions match TRBD1. Trimming took 4 bases from V and 8 from J; bases not matched to a gene: 11. There are 14 residues in the CDR3. Per the germline V gene, CDR1 is SGHRS and CDR2 is YFSETQ. CDR3 sequence: CASSQGQIEDEAFF. In DNA, the CDR3 is TGCGCCAGCAGCCAGGGACAGATCGAGGACGAAGCTTTCTTT. The variable domain in full, completed from reference TRBV5-1 and TRBJ1-1, reads KAGVTQTPRYLIKTRGQQVTLSCSPISGHRSVSWYQQTPGQGLQFLFEYFSETQRNKGNFPGRFSGRQFSNSRSEMNVSTLELGDSALYLCASSQGQIEDEAFFGQGTRLTVV.

The chain employs TRBV6-5 and TRBJ2-7; D might be TRBD2 (6 bases). Germline CDR1 and CDR2: MNHEY and SVGAGI. Deletions cut 4 bases from V and 2 bases from J, with 9 bases between. This CDR3 comprises 13 residues. Here the CDR3 reads CASSFGSPYEQYF. CDR3 DNA: TGTGCCAGCAGTTTCGGGAGTCCCTACGAGCAGTACTTC.

This clone has more than one count but fewer than ten. V is TRBV9 and J is TRBJ1-1; no definite D call. Germline loops: CDR1 SGDLS, CDR2 YYNGEE. Trimming took 3 bases from V and 7 from J, leaving 13 bases between them. This CDR3 region has 13 residues. The CDR3 DNA follows: TGTGCCAGCAGCGGAGGCATCGCAAATGAAGCTTTCTTT. Its protein is CASSGGIANEAFF.

This clone has a single count. V usage is TRBV13 and J usage is TRBJ2-7; either TRBD1 or TRBD2 may fit D (6 bases each). Trimming removed 2 bases at V and 3 bases at J, with 20 bases between. The CDR3 length is 17 residues. Looked up from germline, CDR1 is PRHDT and CDR2 is FYEKMQ (reference sequence). CDR3 sequence (DNA): TGTGCCAGCAGCTTATTAGGGGGGCAGGCCCGAAACTACGAGCAGTACTTC. Amino acid sequence: CASSLLGGQARNYEQYF. The full variable domain, in which reference TRBV13 and TRBJ2-7 provide the parts outside the CDR3, is AAGVIQSPRHLIKEKRETATLKCYPIPRHDTVYWYQQGPGQDPQFLISFYEKMQSDKGSIPDRFSAQQFSDYHSELNMSSLELGDSALYFCASSLLGGQARNYEQYFGPGTRLTVT.

The CDR3 sequence: CASSYSTNNYGYTF. As DNA, the CDR3 is TGTGCCAGCAGTTACTCGACGAATAACTATGGCTACACCTTC. This chain links TRBV6-5 with TRBJ1-2; D is unresolved. The CDR3 runs to 14 residues. CDR1 MNHEY and CDR2 SVGAGI come from the germline V gene. Deletions cut 0 bases from V and 1 base from J, with 6 bases between.

This chain joins TRBV7-9 and TRBJ1-3; a weak D match, TRBD1 (6 bases). The CDR3 has 14 residues. CDR1 and CDR2 from the germline V gene are SEHNR and FQNEAQ (reference sequence). Trimming shortened V by 5 bases and J by 2 bases, and 10 bases separated the two germline ends. The CDR3 spells CASSPWTAGNTIYF. CDR3 coding DNA: TGTGCCAGCAGCCCTTGGACAGCTGGAAACACCATATATTTT.

Regarding this clone: Other DNA sequences in the same sample also yield this CDR3. The rearrangement uses TRBV27 and TRBJ1-3; D remains ambiguous. The germline V gene encodes CDR1 MNHEY and CDR2 SMNVEV (reference sequence). This CDR3 is 14 amino acids long. V was cut by 6 bases and J by 0 bases, with 9 bases left in between. The CDR3 here is CASSLTGSGNTIYF. The CDR3 nucleotides read TGTGCCAGCAGCCTTACCGGCTCTGGAAACACCATATATTTT.

The chain recombines TRBV5-1 with TRBJ1-2; no clear D. The CDR3 consists of 13 residues. Germline V gives CDR1 SGHRS, CDR2 YFSETQ. Trimming pared 5 bases from V and 0 bases from J, leaving 8 bases between. The DNA of the CDR3 is TGCGCCAGCAGGCTCGGCTCTAACTATGGCTACACCTTC. Its translation is CASRLGSNYGYTF.

This clone was recorded once. The chain recombines TRBV9 with TRBJ2-2, with D uncertain. Trimming removed 0 bases at V and 1 base at J, with 1 base between. Germline values: CDR1 SGDLS, CDR2 YYNGEE. The CDR3 is 13 amino acids. The CDR3 nucleotides are TGTGCCAGCAGCGTAGGGAACACCGGGGAGCTGTTTTTT. It translates to CASSVGNTGELFF.

This chain connects TRBV7-9 to TRBJ1-6; D gene uncertain. Trimming removed 0 bases at V and 7 bases at J, with 7 bases between. The CDR3 extends over 14 amino acids. The germline V gene encodes CDR1 SEHNR and CDR2 FQNEAQ (reference sequence). CDR3 sequence (DNA): TGTGCCAGCAGCTTAGCGGCTCAGAATTCACCCCTCCACTTT. This translates into CASSLAAQNSPLHF.

This chain links TRBV19 with TRBJ2-5; the match to TRBD1 covers 7 bases. V lost 1 base, J lost 1 base, and 6 bases stayed unmatched. The CDR3 totals 16 residues. Germline V gene data show CDR1 as LNHDA and CDR2 as SQIVND (reference sequence). As DNA, the CDR3 is TGTGCCAGTAGTATAGGGGACAGACACTCCCAAGAGACCCAGTACTTC. As protein: CASSIGDRHSQETQYF. The full variable domain, in which reference TRBV19 and TRBJ2-5 provide the parts outside the CDR3, is DGGITQSPKYLFRKEGQNVTLSCEQNLNHDAMYWYRQDPGQGLRLIYYSQIVNDFQKGDIAEGYSVSREKKESFPLTVTSAQKNPTAFYLCASSIGDRHSQETQYFGPGTRLLVL.

The gene calls are TRBV7-8 and TRBJ1-1; D is uncertain. CDR3 length equals 13 residues. Trimming took off 5 bases at V and 1 base at J, with 8 bases between the two ends. The germline gives CDR1 SGHVS, CDR2 FQNEAQ. CDR3 amino acids: CASSLETNTEAFF. The CDR3 DNA reads as TGTGCCAGCAGCCTAGAGACGAACACTGAAGCTTTCTTT.

This chain connects TRBV6-5 to TRBJ2-2; D possibly matches TRBD1 or TRBD2 (5 bases each). With 7 bases removed from V and 3 bases from J, the gap between germline ends came to 15 bases. Germline-derived CDR1 and CDR2 are MNHEY and SVGAGI. The CDR3 runs to 15 residues. The CDR3 spells CASMRGAGYTGELFF. The CDR3 DNA is TGTGCCAGCATGCGAGGGGCCGGATACACCGGGGAGCTGTTTTTT.